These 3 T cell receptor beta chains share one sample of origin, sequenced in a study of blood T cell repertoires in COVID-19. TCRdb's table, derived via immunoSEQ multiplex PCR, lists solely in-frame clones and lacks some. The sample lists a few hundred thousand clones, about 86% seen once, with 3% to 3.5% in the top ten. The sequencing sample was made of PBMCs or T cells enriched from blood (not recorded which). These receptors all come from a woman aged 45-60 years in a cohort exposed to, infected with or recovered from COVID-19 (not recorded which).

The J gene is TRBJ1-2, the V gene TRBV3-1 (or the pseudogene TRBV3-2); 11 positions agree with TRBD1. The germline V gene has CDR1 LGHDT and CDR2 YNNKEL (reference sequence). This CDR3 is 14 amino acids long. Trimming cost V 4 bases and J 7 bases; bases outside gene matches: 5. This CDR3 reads CASSPGQGACGYTF. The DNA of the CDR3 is TGTGCCAGCAGCCCCGGACAGGGGGCTTGTGGCTACACCTTC.

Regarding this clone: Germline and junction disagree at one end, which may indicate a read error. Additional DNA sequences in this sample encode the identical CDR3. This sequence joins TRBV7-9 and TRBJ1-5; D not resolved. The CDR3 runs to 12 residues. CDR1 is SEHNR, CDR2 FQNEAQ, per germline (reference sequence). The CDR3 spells CASSPDNQPQHF. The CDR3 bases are TGTGCCAGCAGCCCAGACAATCAGCCCCAACATTTT. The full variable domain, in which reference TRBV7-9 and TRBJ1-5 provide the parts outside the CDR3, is DTGVSQNPRHKITKRGQNVTFRCDPISEHNRLYWYRQTLGQGPEFLTYFQNEAQLEKSRLLSDRFSAERPKGSFSTLEIQRTEQGDSAMYLCASSPDNQPQHFGDGTRLSIL.

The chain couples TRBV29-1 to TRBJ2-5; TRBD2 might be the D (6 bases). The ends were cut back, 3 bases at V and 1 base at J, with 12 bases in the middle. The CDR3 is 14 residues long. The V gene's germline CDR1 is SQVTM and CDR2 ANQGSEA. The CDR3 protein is CSVEPGLGQETQYF. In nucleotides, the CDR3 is TGCAGCGTTGAGCCGGGACTCGGCCAAGAGACCCAGTACTTC. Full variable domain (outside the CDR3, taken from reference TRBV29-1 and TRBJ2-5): SAVISQKPSRDICQRGTSLTIQCQVDSQVTMMFWYRQQPGQSLTLIATANQGSEATYESGFVIDKFPISRPNLTFSTLTVSNMSPEDSSIYLCSVEPGLGQETQYFGPGTRLLVL.